This T cell receptor beta chain was observed in a study of OX40 agonist ivuxolimab in advanced cancers. Study overall: Every 2 weeks, patients got intravenous ivuxolimab at one of six dose levels (0.01-10 mg/kg). Broader study findings: Expanded clones belonging to CD8+ T cells outnumbered, on average, those of CD4+.

The CDR3 loop spans 13 amino acids. The ends were cut back, 0 bases at V and 10 bases at J, with 13 bases in the middle. Germline V CDR1 and CDR2: SQVTM, ANQGSEA. TCRdb's table, derived via immunoSEQ multiplex PCR, lists solely in-frame clones and lacks some. The sample lists approximately 50,000 clones; over 80% were seen once. To note about this clone: The antigen is unknown.

Exclusion of a patient followed from autoimmune disease history or systemic immunosuppression. Collection of blood occurred at baseline, at cycle 4 day 1, and at cycle 7 day 1. This clonotype was obtained from an adult with an advanced solid tumor such as melanoma, head and neck, liver or kidney cancer. Sequencing was performed on CD4+ or CD8+ T cells sorted from blood, taken in a trial of the OX40 agonist ivuxolimab. This sequence joins TRBV29-1 and TRBJ2-1, with D maybe TRBD1 (7 bases). CDR3 coding DNA: TGCAGCGTTGAAGAAAACCAGGGGGGCGAGCAGTTCTTC. Protein sequence: CSVEENQGGEQFF.